This T cell receptor beta chain originates from a study of blood T cells in healthy people across ages. A second PCR, run for roughly 7 to 11 cycles, used a sample-barcoded 5' primer plus a J-beta primer mix. TCRdb re-called the 5' RACE reads with MiXCR, one entry per CDR3 protein. The sample carries over a million distinct CDR3 sequences, roughly a quarter recorded once. CDR3 length equals 15 residues. Germline CDR1 SGHVS, CDR2 FQNEAQ. V was shortened by 5 bases and J by 3 bases, with 15 bases between the two germline ends. The same sample was also used in a study of T cells of mothers and their children.

This sequence originates from a girl aged 2-10 years in good health. Material: blood. The chain recombines TRBV7-8 with TRBJ2-3; D remains unclear. In nucleotides, the CDR3 is TGTGCCAGCAGCCACCGGACGGATGATACAGATACGCAGTATTTT. This sequence encodes CASSHRTDDTDTQYF.